The source of this TCR beta chain is a study of T-cell memory formation after mild COVID-19. Germline CDR1 SGHRS, CDR2 YFSETQ. The CDR3 length is 15 residues. Germline trimming cut 4 bases from V and 2 bases from J; bases unmatched to any gene: 5. Each CDR3 protein gets one entry after TCRdb re-called the 5' RACE reads with MiXCR. The sample carries tens of thousands of distinct CDR3 sequences, around 10% recorded once. Input material: PBMCs or a T cell subset sorted from them (not recorded which). The sequence derives from an adult woman who had mild COVID-19 (a few samples of this study predate the infection). Cell type and time point are not known. J is TRBJ2-1 and V is TRBV5-1; TRBD1 matches at 8 bases. The CDR3 coding sequence is TGCGCCAGCAGCGAGGACAGGGCCCCCTACAATGAGCAGTTCTTC. Translated, it gives CASSEDRAPYNEQFF.